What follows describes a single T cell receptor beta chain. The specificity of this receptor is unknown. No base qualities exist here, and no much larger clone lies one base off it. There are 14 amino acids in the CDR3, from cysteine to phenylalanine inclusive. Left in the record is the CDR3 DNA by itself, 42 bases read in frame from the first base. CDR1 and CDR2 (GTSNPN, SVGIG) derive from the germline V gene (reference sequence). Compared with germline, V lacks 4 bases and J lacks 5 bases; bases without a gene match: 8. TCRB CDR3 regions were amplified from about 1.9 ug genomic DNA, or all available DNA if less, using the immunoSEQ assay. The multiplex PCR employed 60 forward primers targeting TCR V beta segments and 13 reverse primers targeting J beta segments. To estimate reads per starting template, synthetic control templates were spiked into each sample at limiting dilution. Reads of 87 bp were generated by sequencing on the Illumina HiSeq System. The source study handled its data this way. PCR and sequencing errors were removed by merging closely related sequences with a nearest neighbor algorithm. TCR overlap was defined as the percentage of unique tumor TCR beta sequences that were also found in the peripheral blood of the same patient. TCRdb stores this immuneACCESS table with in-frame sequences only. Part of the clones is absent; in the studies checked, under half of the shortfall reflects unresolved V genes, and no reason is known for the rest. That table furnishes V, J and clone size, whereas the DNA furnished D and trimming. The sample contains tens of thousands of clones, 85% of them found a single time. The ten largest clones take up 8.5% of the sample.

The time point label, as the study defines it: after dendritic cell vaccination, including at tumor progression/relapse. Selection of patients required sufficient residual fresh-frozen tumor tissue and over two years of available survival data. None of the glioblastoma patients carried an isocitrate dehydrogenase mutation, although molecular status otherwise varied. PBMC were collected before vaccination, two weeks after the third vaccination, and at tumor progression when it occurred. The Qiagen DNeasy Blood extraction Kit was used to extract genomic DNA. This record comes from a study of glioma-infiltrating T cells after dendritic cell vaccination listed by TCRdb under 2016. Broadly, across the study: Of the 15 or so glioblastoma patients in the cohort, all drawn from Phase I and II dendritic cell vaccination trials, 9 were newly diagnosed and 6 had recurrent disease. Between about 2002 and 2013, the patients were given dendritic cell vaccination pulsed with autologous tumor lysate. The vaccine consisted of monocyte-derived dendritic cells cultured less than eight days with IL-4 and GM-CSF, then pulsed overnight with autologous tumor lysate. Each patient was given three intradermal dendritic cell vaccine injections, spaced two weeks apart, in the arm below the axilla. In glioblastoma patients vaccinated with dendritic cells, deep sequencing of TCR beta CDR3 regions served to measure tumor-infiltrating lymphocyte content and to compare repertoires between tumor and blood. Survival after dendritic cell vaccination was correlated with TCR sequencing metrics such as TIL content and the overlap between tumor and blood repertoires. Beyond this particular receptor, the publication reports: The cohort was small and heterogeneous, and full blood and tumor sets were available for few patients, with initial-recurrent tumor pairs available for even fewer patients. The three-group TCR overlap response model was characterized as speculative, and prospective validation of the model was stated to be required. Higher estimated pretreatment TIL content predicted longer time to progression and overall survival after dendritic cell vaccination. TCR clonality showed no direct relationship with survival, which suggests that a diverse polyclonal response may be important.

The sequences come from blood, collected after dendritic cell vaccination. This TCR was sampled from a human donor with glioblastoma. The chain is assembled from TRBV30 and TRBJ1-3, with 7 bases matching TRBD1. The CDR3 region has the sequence CAWTGTARRNTIYF. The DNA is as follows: TGTGCCTGGACCGGGACAGCAAGAAGAAACACCATATATTTT.